The rows below give T cell receptor beta chains drawn from one sample of a study of glioma-infiltrating T cells. TCRdb re-called the multiplex PCR reads through MiXCR, storing one row per CDR3 protein. The profile shows around 170,000 distinct CDR3 sequences, around 40% of them singletons. Material for sequencing was glioma tissue, nonneoplastic brain tissue, or PBMCs (not recorded which). These TCRs come from a human donor with low-grade glioma or glioblastoma, undergoing nonglioma brain surgery, or in good health (not recorded which). Each CDR3 is given with its conserved first and last residue. Each record gives: CDR3 DNA, CDR3 protein, V gene, D gene, J gene, clone size. D genes are given only for firm matches. The listing skips clone size in some rows; elsewhere it reads once, few, many or a size class.

TGTGCCAGCAGTTTATTAGGCGATGAGCAGTTCTTC | CASSLLGDEQFF | TRBV28 | - | TRBJ2-1 | many
TGTGCCAGCGGACAAGAGACCCAGTACTTC | CASGQETQYF | TRBV6-1 | - | TRBJ2-5 | many
TGTGCCAGCAGTGCTTCTAGAGGGAGGTCAGATAAGCAGTATTTT | CASSASRGRSDKQYF | TRBV6-6 | - | TRBJ2-3 | -
TGTGCCTCCGGACAGGTCACTTACAATGAGCAGTTCTTC | CASGQVTYNEQFF | TRBV19 | TRBD1 | TRBJ2-1 | -
TGCGCCAGCAGCCTCCAAGGACAGGGCGACACAGATACGCAGTATTTT | CASSLQGQGDTDTQYF | TRBV4-1 | TRBD1 | TRBJ2-3 | -
TGTGCCAGCAGCCGGACAGGGGGACCTACTGAAGCTTTCTTT | CASSRTGGPTEAFF | TRBV12-3/TRBV12-4 | TRBD1 | TRBJ1-1 | many
TGCAGTGCTAGAGCGGGGCACAGCAGCTATGGCTACACCTTC | CSARAGHSSYGYTF | TRBV20-1 | - | TRBJ1-2 | many
TGTGCCAGCAGTGAGGACAGCTATAGCAATCAGCCCCAGCATTTT | CASSEDSYSNQPQHF | TRBV28 | - | TRBJ1-5 | many
TGCGCCAGTAGTTTAAGAGGGCCACAGCCTACTGAAGCTTTCTTT | CASSLRGPQPTEAFF | TRBV19 | - | TRBJ1-1 | -
TGTGCCAGCAGCCAAGACCCGGGACTAGGGAGGGAGCAGTTCTTC | CASSQDPGLGREQFF | TRBV3-1 | TRBD2 | TRBJ2-1 | -
TGTGCCAGCAGCTTAAGTGGGACAGGGGGTCGTGAGCAGTTCTTC | CASSLSGTGGREQFF | TRBV7-3 | TRBD1 | TRBJ2-1 | -
TGTGCCAGCTCACCCTCTCAGGACAGGGTTAGAACTGAAGCTTTATTT | CASSPSQDRVRTEALF | TRBV18 | TRBD1 | TRBJ1-1 | -
TGTGCCACCAGCAGAGACGTAACCTACGAGCAGTACTTC | CATSRDVTYEQYF | TRBV15 | - | TRBJ2-7 | many
TGTGCAAGCAGATCGGACACAAATAGCAATCAGCCCCAGCATTTT | CASRSDTNSNQPQHF | TRBV28 | - | TRBJ1-5 | -
TGTGCCAGCAGCCAACATCAACTAGCGGGAACCTATACGCAGCAGTACTTC | CASSQHQLAGTYTQQYF | TRBV3-1 | TRBD2 | TRBJ2-7 | -
TGTGCCACCAGTGATTTAGGGAGGGGCGCGGGACAAGAGACCCAGTACTTC | CATSDLGRGAGQETQYF | TRBV24-1 | TRBD2 | TRBJ2-5 | few
TGTGCCAGCAGCTTACATATGAGCGGGAGCAACGAGCAGTACTTC | CASSLHMSGSNEQYF | TRBV7-2 | TRBD2 | TRBJ2-7 | -
TGTGCCAGCAGTTACACCCAGGGGTCCGGGGAGCTGTTTTTT | CASSYTQGSGELFF | TRBV6-6 | - | TRBJ2-2 | many
TGTGCCAGTAGTATATGCGGGGGGTACGCAGATACGCAGTATTTT | CASSICGGYADTQYF | TRBV19 | TRBD2 | TRBJ2-3 | -
TGTGCCATCAGTGAGACATCGGGAATTCAAGAGACCCAGTACTTC | CAISETSGIQETQYF | TRBV10-3 | - | TRBJ2-5 | -
TGTGCCAGCAGTGAAGGGTCAGGGAATCGCCAGCCCCAGCATTTT | CASSEGSGNRQPQHF | TRBV6-1 | - | TRBJ1-5 | many
TGTGCCAGCAAGTCAGGGGTAAGCAATCAGCCCCAGCATTTT | CASKSGVSNQPQHF | TRBV2 | - | TRBJ1-5 | many
TGCAGTGCTAGATTCGGGACTAGCGGGTACTACGAGCAGTACTTC | CSARFGTSGYYEQYF | TRBV20-1 | TRBD2 | TRBJ2-7 | many
TGTGCCAGCAGTAACCGGGACAGTCTTGGAAACACCATATATTTT | CASSNRDSLGNTIYF | TRBV12-3/TRBV12-4 | TRBD1 | TRBJ1-3 | -
TGTGCCAGCAGCTTATCACTAGCGGGAGTGGCAGATACGCAGTATTTT | CASSLSLAGVADTQYF | TRBV11-2 | TRBD2 | TRBJ2-3 | few
TGTGCCAGTAGTACCCAGGGTGTGAGCAATCAGCCCCAGCATTTT | CASSTQGVSNQPQHF | TRBV19 | - | TRBJ1-5 | few
TGTGCCAGCACCTGGACAGGGGATAGCTCCTACAATGAGCAGTTCTTC | CASTWTGDSSYNEQFF | TRBV12-3/TRBV12-4 | TRBD1 | TRBJ2-1 | -
TGTGCTAGTGGTTCCGACAGTTTCTACGAGCAGTACTTC | CASGSDSFYEQYF | TRBV12-5 | - | TRBJ2-7 | -
TGTGCCAGCAGCTTAGAGCAAGGGGATGACGAAGAGACCCAGTACTTC | CASSLEQGDDEETQYF | TRBV11-2 | - | TRBJ2-5 | -
TGTGCCAGCAGCCTTAGAGTAGCGTCTTTTGGCGGGGCCAACGTCCTGACTTTC | CASSLRVASFGGANVLTF | TRBV6-1 | - | TRBJ2-6 | -
TGTGCCAGCAGTTTAGGGCCCGAGCGGTACTTC | CASSLGPERYF | TRBV28 | - | TRBJ2-7 | -
TGTGCCAGCAGCTTGGGGGGGAGAGGAAATGAGCAGTTCTTC | CASSLGGRGNEQFF | TRBV7-2 | TRBD2 | TRBJ2-1 | many
TGTGCCAGCAGTGAAGCGGAGGTCGCGGGGGGCTACACCTTC | CASSEAEVAGGYTF | TRBV2 | - | TRBJ1-2 | many
TGTGCCAGCAGCCAGACAGGTTTCACGAACACTGAAGCTTTCTTT | CASSQTGFTNTEAFF | TRBV3-1 | - | TRBJ1-1 | -
TGTGCCAGCTTCTTAGTGGATCGGGGTTCCTACAATGAGCAGTTCTTC | CASFLVDRGSYNEQFF | TRBV12-3/TRBV12-4 | - | TRBJ2-1 | -
TGTGCCAGCAGTGATCTTCCTAGGGACAGTAGTGGGAACACCGGGGAGCTGTTTTTT | CASSDLPRDSSGNTGELFF | TRBV2 | TRBD1 | TRBJ2-2 | -
TGCGCCAGCAGCGCAGGACTCGGAGAGACCCAGTACTTC | CASSAGLGETQYF | TRBV4-1 | - | TRBJ2-5 | few
TGTGCCATCAGTGAGTTAGCGGGAGGGTCCAATGAGCAGTTCTTC | CAISELAGGSNEQFF | TRBV10-3 | TRBD2 | TRBJ2-1 | few
TGCAGTGCTACGAGGACGGAGGATAGCACAGATACGCAGTATTTT | CSATRTEDSTDTQYF | TRBV20-1 | - | TRBJ2-3 | many
TGTGCCAGCAGCTTAGTTTTAGAGACCCAGTACTTC | CASSLVLETQYF | TRBV7-8 | - | TRBJ2-5 | many
TGTGCCAGCAGCCGGGGACTAGCGGGGGTGACTAATGAGCAGTTCTTC | CASSRGLAGVTNEQFF | TRBV5-4 | TRBD2 | TRBJ2-1 | few
TGTTCCTGGAGTGTACTGGGAAACACCATATATTTT | CSWSVLGNTIYF | TRBV30 | - | TRBJ1-3 | -
TGTGCCAGCAGGGGGACAGGGTACGATAACGCTGAAGCTTTCTTT | CASRGTGYDNAEAFF | TRBV28 | TRBD1 | TRBJ1-1 | many
TGTGCCAGCTCCCCGGACAGTCTCTATGGCTACACCTTC | CASSPDSLYGYTF | TRBV27 | - | TRBJ1-2 | many
TGTGCCAGCAGTCCCCGGACTAGCGAGGCAGAGACCCAGTACTTC | CASSPRTSEAETQYF | TRBV6-2/TRBV6-3 | TRBD2 | TRBJ2-5 | -
TGCAGTGCTAGGGACAGGACGAGCTCCTACGAGCAGTACTTC | CSARDRTSSYEQYF | TRBV20-1 | TRBD1 | TRBJ2-7 | many
TGCAGTGCGAATAGACAGGGGGCGGATAAGCCCCAGCATTTT | CSANRQGADKPQHF | TRBV20-1 | TRBD1 | TRBJ1-5 | -
TGTGCCAGCAGTATTTTACGTAGCGGGAGTGGGGGTGGGCAGTTCTTC | CASSILRSGSGGGQFF | TRBV6-1 | TRBD2 | TRBJ2-1 | many
TGTGCCAGCAGCCCCGGTGTAGGGGGCGGCACTGAAGCTTTCTTT | CASSPGVGGGTEAFF | TRBV3-1 | TRBD1 | TRBJ1-1 | few
TGCGCCAGCAGCTTGCTAGTGGGAGGGAACTACGAGCAGTACTTC | CASSLLVGGNYEQYF | TRBV5-1 | TRBD2 | TRBJ2-7 | -
TGTGCCAGCAGCTCCGAGGGTACCTACAATGAGCAGTTCTTC | CASSSEGTYNEQFF | TRBV6-1 | - | TRBJ2-1 | many